This T cell receptor (beta chain) comes out of a study of blood T cell repertoires in COVID-19. Study-level information: Whether acute or convalescent, the COVID-19 samples came from the United States, Italy and Spain. PBMCs, B-cell-depleted T cells, or T cells provided the cDNA or gDNA that made up the material.

Study processing details: From reference gene primer amplification, estimates of nucleated cell counts were derived. The repertoire was sequenced with immunoSEQ multiplex PCR; TCRdb's copy has only in-frame clones and lacks some. The V and J calls and clone size come from that table; D and trimming were worked out from the DNA. Of 430,000 or so clones listed, 70% to 90% are singletons. There are 14 residues in the CDR3. CDR1 SGHDN and CDR2 FVKESK come from the germline V gene. Trimming removed 3 bases at V and 4 bases at J, with 12 bases between. Sequenced: PBMCs or T cells enriched from blood (not recorded which). This TCR came from a woman younger than 35 who had been exposed to COVID-19. The chain is built from TRBV14 and TRBJ1-1; D is possibly TRBD1 (5 bases). The CDR3 loop reads CASSQEGRVTEAFF. CDR3 coding DNA: TGTGCCAGCAGCCAGGAGGGCAGGGTCACTGAAGCTTTCTTT. Supplemented by reference TRBV14 and TRBJ1-1, the full variable domain reads EAGVTQFPSHSVIEKGQTVTLRCDPISGHDNLYWYRRVMGKEIKFLLHFVKESKQDESGMPNNRFLAERTGGTYSTLKVQPAELEDSGVYFCASSQEGRVTEAFFGQGTRLTVV.